The TCR beta chain described here comes from a study of T cells in Graves' hyperthyroidism and ophthalmopathy. Researchers defined stable Graves' hyperthyroidism as no ophthalmopathy progression within 18 months. Uncontrolled infection, other autoimmune disease, pregnancy or lactation disqualified patients from enrolment. TCR beta CDR3 regions were amplified from RNA. The HTBI set primed first-round TCR CDR3 RT-PCR. TCRdb itself ran the multiplex PCR reads through MiXCR, one entry per CDR3 protein. The table includes around 350,000 distinct CDR3 sequences, over 15% detected once. Germline V CDR1 and CDR2: SNHLY, FYNNEI. V was trimmed by 4 bases and J by 4 bases, leaving 10 bases between them. The CDR3 loop spans 13 amino acids. This clonotype was detected many times.

The sequence was collected from a young woman with Graves' hyperthyroidism. The chain carries TRBV2 and TRBJ1-1; D might be TRBD1 (5 bases). The sequencing input was blood. CDR3 amino acids: CASSAGRGTEAFF. The CDR3, as DNA: TGTGCCAGCAGTGCCGGGAGGGGCACTGAAGCTTTCTTT.